This T cell receptor beta chain was retrieved from a study of beta chain features in type 1 diabetes. Of note for this clone: Its antigen remains unidentified.

The sequenced template was cDNA made from the entire isolated RNA. Produced via immunoSEQ multiplex PCR; TCRdb's table is partial and in-frame only. The table shows 500,000 to 650,000 clones, with around 12% occurring only once. Germline-derived CDR1 and CDR2 are MNHEY and SVGAGI. The CDR3 totals 14 residues. V was shortened by 0 bases and J by 3 bases, with 9 bases between the two germline ends. Study observations and caveats: For TCRB rearrangement, an influence of HLA type remained unresolved here. A moderate, significant TCRB CDR3 shortening appeared in type 1 diabetes across four CD4+ subsets. Patients with type 1 diabetes showed fewer VDJ junction insertions and more deletions.

This chain uses TRBV6-5 with TRBJ2-7; D is undetermined. Material for sequencing was naive CD4+ T cells from blood. The TCR was taken from a man in his thirties or forties with type 1 diabetes. The CDR3 is CASSYSMGFYEQYF. The CDR3 DNA follows: TGTGCCAGCAGTTACTCGATGGGGTTCTACGAGCAGTACTTC.